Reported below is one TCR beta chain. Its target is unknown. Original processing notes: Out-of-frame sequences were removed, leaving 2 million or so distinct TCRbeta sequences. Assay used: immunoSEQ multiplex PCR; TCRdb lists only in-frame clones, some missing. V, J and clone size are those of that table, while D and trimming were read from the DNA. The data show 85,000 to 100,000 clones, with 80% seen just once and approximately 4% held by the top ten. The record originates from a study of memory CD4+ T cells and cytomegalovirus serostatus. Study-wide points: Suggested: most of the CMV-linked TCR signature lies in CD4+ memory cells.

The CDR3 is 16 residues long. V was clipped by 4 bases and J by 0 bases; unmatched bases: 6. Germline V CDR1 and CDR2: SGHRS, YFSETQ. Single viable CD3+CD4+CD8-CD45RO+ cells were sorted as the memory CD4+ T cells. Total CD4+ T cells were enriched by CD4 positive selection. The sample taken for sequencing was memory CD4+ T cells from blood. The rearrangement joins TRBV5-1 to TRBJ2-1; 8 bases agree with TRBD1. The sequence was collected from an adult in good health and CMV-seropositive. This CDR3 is CASSPRQGSSYNEQFF. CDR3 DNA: TGCGCCAGCAGCCCAAGACAGGGGAGCTCCTACAATGAGCAGTTCTTC.